The rows below give T cell receptor beta chains drawn from one sample of a study of blood T cell repertoires in COVID-19. Clones were sequenced by immunoSEQ multiplex PCR, and TCRdb holds only the in-frame ones, with some missing. The table records more than 250,000 clones, over 75% of them present only once. The sample was PBMCs or T cells enriched from blood (not recorded which). The receptors derive from a young woman who had recovered from COVID-19. Both conserved end residues are part of each CDR3. The order of the fields is V gene, clone size, J gene, D gene, CDR3 DNA, CDR3 protein. D genes are given only for firm matches. Size values are once, few and many counts, or a class for expanded clones, and some rows have none.

V: TRBV7-2
size: -
J: TRBJ2-6
D: -
DNA: TGTGCCGGTACTGAACAGGGTACCGGGGCCAACGTCCTGACTTTC
CDR3: CAGTEQGTGANVLTF

V: TRBV11-1
size: -
J: TRBJ2-1
D: -
DNA: TGTGCCAGCAGCCCCCGGGACATCCACTCCTACAATGAGCAGTTCTTC
CDR3: CASSPRDIHSYNEQFF

V: TRBV6-2/TRBV6-3
size: -
J: TRBJ1-2
D: -
DNA: TGTGCCAGCAGTTGGTCATCCAGACAGTTGGATGGCTACACCTTC
CDR3: CASSWSSRQLDGYTF

V: TRBV7-2
size: -
J: TRBJ1-5
D: -
DNA: TGTGCCAGCAGCTTCGACAGCGGGGTTCAGCCCCAGCATTTT
CDR3: CASSFDSGVQPQHF

V: TRBV4-1
size: -
J: TRBJ1-5
D: -
DNA: TGCGCCAGCAGCCGCCGTCCCGGGGGATCGGATCAGCCCCAGCATTTT
CDR3: CASSRRPGGSDQPQHF

V: TRBV25-1
size: -
J: TRBJ1-1
D: -
DNA: TGTGCCAGCAGTGAATCAGGGTACACTGAAGCTTTCTTT
CDR3: CASSESGYTEAFF

V: TRBV5-1
size: -
J: TRBJ1-1
D: TRBD1
DNA: TGCGCCAGCAGCTCCGGGACAGGCAGTAACACTGAAGCTTTCTTT
CDR3: CASSSGTGSNTEAFF

V: TRBV7-2
size: once
J: TRBJ2-7
D: TRBD1
DNA: TGTGCCAGCAGCTTAAATTTGGGCAGGGGGAACGAGCAGTACTTC
CDR3: CASSLNLGRGNEQYF

V: TRBV5-1
size: -
J: TRBJ2-7
D: TRBD1
DNA: TGCGCCAGCAGCCTGGGACAGGGAATCTCCTACGAGCAGTACTTC
CDR3: CASSLGQGISYEQYF

V: TRBV7-2
size: -
J: TRBJ2-3
D: -
DNA: TGTGCCAGCAGCCTCCAGGGGCCGGAGATCGCAGATACGCAGTATTTT
CDR3: CASSLQGPEIADTQYF

V: TRBV3-1/TRBV3-2
size: -
J: TRBJ2-2
D: -
DNA: TGTGCCAGCAGGAGCGTCGGGGAGCTGTTTTTT
CDR3: CASRSVGELFF

V: TRBV19
size: -
J: TRBJ1-4
D: TRBD1
DNA: TGTGCCAGTAGTATGGGACAGGGGAGTGAAAAACTGTTTTTT
CDR3: CASSMGQGSEKLFF

V: TRBV25-1
size: -
J: TRBJ1-2
D: -
DNA: TGTGCCAGCAGCGAGGGAGGGGCCTTTTATCACTATGGCTACACCTTC
CDR3: CASSEGGAFYHYGYTF

V: TRBV7-2
size: once
J: TRBJ1-2
D: -
DNA: TGTGCCAGCAGCTTACGGGTCCCGCCAGACTACACCTTC
CDR3: CASSLRVPPDYTF

V: TRBV4-3
size: -
J: TRBJ1-2
D: -
DNA: TGCGCCAGCAGCCAAGACAGGCAGGGAGGGAGGCATGGCTACACCTTC
CDR3: CASSQDRQGGRHGYTF

V: TRBV5-4
size: -
J: TRBJ1-2
D: TRBD1
DNA: TGTGCCAGCAGTCGGACAGGGGCCAACTATGGCTACACCTTC
CDR3: CASSRTGANYGYTF